Following are 6 T cell receptor beta chains from one sample sequenced in a study of CXCR3-negative and CXCR3-positive naive CD8 T cells (dated by TCRdb to about 2019). Sequencing instrument: NextSeq 550. The Human TCR Profiling Kit (MiLaboratory) was used to make UMI-labeled 5' RACE TRB cDNA libraries. The reads were reprocessed in TCRdb, with one entry per CDR3 protein sequence and no accompanying DNA. This sample's records show about 140,000 distinct CDR3 sequences. The ten largest clones capture 0.4% to 0.5% of the sample. Broader findings and caveats from the paper: Compared with CXCR3-negative naive cells, CXCR3-positive naive cells had TRB CDR3s with higher hydrophobicity (lower Kidera factor 4), lower energy, and higher strength and volume indices.

These receptors are not linked to any known antigen. The sample comprised naive CXCR3+ CD8+ T cells from blood. The label giving this sample's cell subset or site can be read as: CD45RO-CCR7+CD27+CD95- naive CD8+ T cells expressing CXCR3 (TNR3+). The origin of the receptors is a human donor in good health. Some clones in this sample may be carry-over from other donors' samples.

The chain is built from TRBV15 and TRBJ2-7; TCRdb outputs TRBD1, but without DNA this stays unchecked. The CDR3 loop spans 16 amino acids. Germline V gives CDR1 LNHNV, CDR2 YYDKDF (reference sequence). The CDR3 sequence: CATSRDKQGIIDEQYF.

The rearrangement uses TRBV15 and TRBJ1-4. This CDR3 region has 15 residues. CDR1 LNHNV and CDR2 YYDKDF come from the germline V gene (reference sequence). CDR3 residues: CATGRGSGPNEKLFF.

The gene calls are TRBV5-6 and TRBJ2-1; lacking DNA, the TRBD1 call made by TCRdb goes unchecked. The CDR3 extends over 12 amino acids. Germline assignment: CDR1 SGHDT and CDR2 YYEEEE. The CDR3 spells CASSSSWDEQFF.

V usage is TRBV15 and J usage is TRBJ1-1. Germline CDR1 LNHNV, CDR2 YYDKDF (reference sequence). The CDR3 totals 12 residues. CDR3 amino acids: CATSRVDSEAFF.

The V call is TRBV9, the J call TRBJ1-2. The CDR3 runs 15 residues. Germline values: CDR1 SGDLS, CDR2 YYNGEE. The CDR3 loop is CASSVGDLPNYGYTF.

The chain employs TRBV19 and TRBJ2-1; TCRdb lists TRBD2, though no DNA is available to test this call. The germline V gene encodes CDR1 LNHDA and CDR2 SQIVND (reference sequence). This CDR3 comprises 14 residues. This CDR3 is CASSPGLGGDEQFF.